These 27 T cell receptor beta chains share one sample of origin, sequenced in a study of T-cell memory formation after mild COVID-19. TCRdb re-derived calls from the 5' RACE reads in MiXCR, one entry per CDR3 protein. This sample has some 130,000 distinct CDR3 sequences, with about 15% found just once. Source material: PBMCs or a T cell subset sorted from them (not recorded which). These receptors originate from an adult woman who had mild COVID-19 (a few samples of this study predate the infection). Cell type and time point are not known.

This chain links TRBV20-1 with TRBJ2-1, with 10 bases identical to TRBD2. Trimming at V came to 0 bases and at J to 7 bases, leaving 21 bases not matched to a gene. Germline V gene lookup returns CDR1 DFQATT and CDR2 SNEGSKA (reference sequence). The CDR3 has 20 residues. CDR3 DNA sequence: TGCAGTGCTAGAGAGGAGGGATTTAGCGGGAGGTCCTCGCGCACAAATGAGCAGTTCTTC. Protein product: CSAREEGFSGRSSRTNEQFF.

The chain combines TRBV5-5 with TRBJ2-7; 11 positions match TRBD2. The germline CDR1 and CDR2 sequences are SGHKS and YYEKEE (reference sequence). The CDR3 covers 17 residues. J was trimmed by 5 bases and V by 4 bases; bases with no gene match: 14. CDR3 sequence reads: CASSALPGLAASHEQYF. The CDR3 nucleotides read TGTGCCAGCAGCGCGCTCCCGGGACTAGCGGCTTCCCACGAGCAGTACTTC. Together with reference TRBV5-5 and TRBJ2-7, the CDR3 gives the full variable domain: DAGVTQSPTHLIKTRGQQVTLRCSPISGHKSVSWYQQVLGQGPQFIFQYYEKEERGRGNFPDRFSARQFPNYSSELNVNALLLGDSALYLCASSALPGLAASHEQYFGPGTRLTVT.

This clonotype was detected a few times. J is TRBJ1-2 and V is TRBV12-3 or TRBV12-4, with D unresolved. Trimming shortened V by 1 base and J by 4 bases, and 10 bases separated the two germline ends. The CDR3 extends over 14 amino acids. This CDR3 is CASSLGQAGYGYTF. CDR3 DNA sequence: TGTGCCAGCAGTTTAGGGCAGGCCGGCTATGGCTACACCTTC.

The V and J genes are TRBV13 and TRBJ1-6, with no clear D. CDR1 and CDR2 (germline): PRHDT, FYEKMQ (reference sequence). V was pared by 5 bases and J by 14 bases, with 28 bases between. CDR3 length: 17 amino acids. The CDR3: CASSRSEDWGILSSLHF. DNA of the CDR3: TGTGCCAGCAGCCGTTCTGAAGACTGGGGAATTCTATCGTCCCTCCACTTT.

V is TRBV12-3 or TRBV12-4 and J is TRBJ2-1; 16 bases are shared with TRBD2. J lost 10 bases, V lost 6 bases, and 6 bases had no gene match. This CDR3 is built from 15 residues. CDR3 coding DNA: TGTGCCAGCAGACCGGGACTAGCGGGAGGGCCAGAGCAGTTCTTC. The encoded protein is CASRPGLAGGPEQFF.

The chain recombines TRBV4-3 with TRBJ1-1; D uncertain. The CDR3 extends over 14 amino acids. Germline lookup yields CDR1 LGHNA and CDR2 YSLEER. V lost 0 bases, J lost 10 bases, and 15 bases lay in between. In DNA, the CDR3 is TGCGCCAGCAGCCAAGATTCTAGAGAAGGATTAGCTTTCTTT. It encodes CASSQDSREGLAFF.

This clonotype has more than one count but fewer than ten. This rearrangement joins TRBV7-2 to TRBJ2-5, with D unresolved. The V end lost 4 bases, the J end lost 5 bases, and 8 bases lay between the germline ends. CDR3 length equals 12 residues. Germline lookup yields CDR1 SGHTA and CDR2 FQGNSA. CDR3 in amino acids: CASSYYPETQYF. The DNA for the CDR3 is TGTGCCAGCAGCTATTACCCGGAGACCCAGTACTTC.

This clonotype was found a few times. The rearrangement uses TRBV12-5 and TRBJ2-1; 7 bases line up with TRBD2. Looked up from germline, CDR1 is LGHNT and CDR2 is FRNRAP. This CDR3 comprises 18 residues. V was clipped by 1 base and J by 0 bases; unmatched bases: 9. In nucleotides, the CDR3 is TGTGCTAGTGGTTTGGGCGTATACGGGGGGAGCTCCTACAATGAGCAGTTCTTC. The encoded protein is CASGLGVYGGSSYNEQFF.

The genes are TRBV3-1 and TRBJ1-2; 7 bases are shared with TRBD1. The CDR3 extends over 14 amino acids. Germline-derived CDR1 and CDR2 are LGHDT and YNNKEL (reference sequence). V dropped 4 bases and J dropped 1; count of bases not matched to a gene: 3. The DNA for the CDR3 is TGTGCCAGCAGCCCCGGGACAGATAACTATGGCTACACCTTC. Its protein is CASSPGTDNYGYTF.

The chain's CDR3 is CASRRTGELFF. In nucleotides, the CDR3 is TGTGCCAGCCGTAGAACCGGGGAGCTGTTTTTT. The chain couples TRBV6-5 to TRBJ2-2, with no clear D. CDR1 is MNHEY, CDR2 SVGAGI, per germline. V shed 8 bases and J shed 5 bases, with 6 bases lying between them. The CDR3 has 11 residues.

The V gene is TRBV2, the J gene TRBJ2-2; a possible D gene is TRBD1 (5 bases). With 0 bases removed from V and 6 bases from J, the gap between germline ends came to 11 bases. Germline-derived CDR1 and CDR2 are SNHLY and FYNNEI. The CDR3 totals 15 residues. The CDR3 DNA sequence: TGTGCCAGCAGTGAAGCGGGGCCCGAGGCCGGGGAGCTGTTTTTT. Amino acids: CASSEAGPEAGELFF.

The CDR3 loop is CASSESGRTDTQYF. The CDR3 coding sequence is TGCGCCAGCAGTGAGTCCGGGAGGACAGATACGCAGTATTTT. V usage is TRBV10-2 and J usage is TRBJ2-3, with TRBD2 matching 7 bases. From germline, CDR1 is WSHSY and CDR2 SAAADI. This CDR3 contains 14 residues. J lost 3 bases, V lost 0 bases, and 0 bases had no gene match.

This clonotype was counted a few times. The chain is built from TRBV23-1 and TRBJ1-5; 7 nucleotides agree with TRBD1. TRBV23-1 is given ORF status, its function remaining uncertain. This CDR3 region has 18 residues. After removal of 3 bases from V and 1 base from J, the junction contained 12 bases not matched to a gene. The CDR3 DNA reads as TGCGCCAGCAGTCAGCCTACGGGACAGTGTCGGAGCAATCAGCCCCAGCATTTT. Encoded protein: CASSQPTGQCRSNQPQHF.

This clonotype has just a few counts. This rearrangement joins TRBV30 to TRBJ1-4, with TRBD1 identical over 7 bases. With 3 bases clipped from V and 4 bases from J, the junction kept 8 bases outside the gene matches. Germline V gene lookup returns CDR1 GTSNPN and CDR2 SVGIG (reference sequence). There are 15 residues in the CDR3. CDR3 region: CAWSPVGTVNEKLFF. DNA for the CDR3: TGTGCCTGGAGCCCGGTCGGGACAGTTAATGAAAAACTGTTTTTT.

The J gene is TRBJ2-5, the V gene TRBV7-3; D is unresolved. V was cut by 2 bases and J by 2 bases, with 6 bases left in between. This CDR3 is 13 amino acids long. CDR1 and CDR2 from the germline V gene are SGHTA and FQGTGA. The CDR3 region has the DNA TGTGCCAGCAGCTTATATGGACAAGAGACCCAGTACTTC. Protein product: CASSLYGQETQYF.

The gene calls are TRBV29-1 and TRBJ1-1; 9 bases line up with TRBD1. Germline assignment: CDR1 SQVTM and CDR2 ANQGSEA. CDR3 length: 18 residues. V was clipped by 7 bases and J by 1 base; unmatched bases: 19. The CDR3 sequence is CSGSRGIGQGWANTEAFF. CDR3 bases: TGCAGCGGGTCGAGAGGGATTGGACAGGGGTGGGCGAACACTGAAGCTTTCTTT.

V gene TRBV9 combines with J gene TRBJ2-3; the D is unclear. Germline V lookup: CDR1 SGDLS, CDR2 YYNGEE. With 5 bases removed from V and 2 bases from J, the gap between germline ends came to 15 bases. The CDR3 runs to 15 residues. CDR3 sequence (DNA): TGTGCCAGCAGTCGTAAGACCGGCCCCACAGATACGCAGTATTTT. This sequence encodes CASSRKTGPTDTQYF.

V and J are TRBV6-5 and TRBJ1-2; 9 bases align to TRBD1. The CDR3 has 15 amino acids. Trimming at V came to 4 bases and at J to 6 bases, leaving 9 bases not matched to a gene. Germline CDR1 is MNHEY and CDR2 is SVGAGI. Here the CDR3 DNA reads TGTGCCAGCAGTTCAGGACAGGGGAATGGGGATGGCTACACCTTC. It specifies CASSSGQGNGDGYTF.

The chain recombines TRBV4-2 with TRBJ2-5; D unclear. The CDR3 spans 15 residues. Germline values: CDR1 LGHNA, CDR2 YNFKEQ. The V end lost 1 base, the J end lost 3 bases, and 12 bases lay between the germline ends. CDR3 protein: CASSQGLTGKETQYF. The CDR3 coding sequence is TGTGCCAGCAGCCAAGGGTTGACCGGAAAAGAGACCCAGTACTTC.

This clonotype was counted only a few times. The genes are TRBV11-2 and TRBJ2-3; D is unclear. CDR3 length: 13 amino acids. The V and J ends lost 1 base and 6 bases respectively, with 8 bases between them. Germline assignment: CDR1 SGHAT and CDR2 FQNNGV. The CDR3, as DNA: TGTGCCAGCAGCTTAGGCCAGTTGGATACGCAGTATTTT. Its translation is CASSLGQLDTQYF.

This clonotype was picked up many times. V gene TRBV5-1 combines with J gene TRBJ2-5; 8 bases map to TRBD1. In germline, CDR1 is SGHRS, CDR2 YFSETQ. The CDR3 has 15 residues. Trimming cost V 4 bases and J 4 bases; bases outside gene matches: 9. CDR3 region: CASSKSGGHGETQYF. As DNA, the CDR3 is TGCGCCAGCAGCAAATCAGGGGGCCACGGAGAGACCCAGTACTTC.

This clonotype was observed a few times. The chain recombines TRBV6-5 with TRBJ1-2, with 7 bases lining up with TRBD1. This CDR3 has 16 residues. The J segment lost 8 bases and the V segment lost 0 bases, leaving 12 bases of the junction unmatched. Germline CDR1 is MNHEY and CDR2 is SVGAGI. The CDR3 here is CASSYSKKTGRDGYTF. CDR3 bases: TGTGCCAGCAGTTACTCCAAGAAGACAGGGAGAGACGGCTACACCTTC.

This clonotype appeared a few times. This chain joins TRBV7-6 and TRBJ2-3, with 8 bases fitting TRBD2. The germline V gene has CDR1 SGHVS and CDR2 FNYEAQ. This CDR3 spans 15 amino acids. V shed 2 bases and J 4 bases; nucleotides not matched to a gene: 5. DNA for the CDR3: TGTGCCAGCAGCTTAACGGGGGGGGCGGCAGATACGCAGTATTTT. Encoded protein: CASSLTGGAADTQYF.

The chain has TRBV24-1 and TRBJ2-2; a weak D match, TRBD1 (5 bases). The length of the CDR3 is 12 residues. Germline CDR1 is KGHDR and CDR2 is SFDVKD. The germline V and J ends were trimmed by 8 bases and 4 bases, with 7 bases remaining between them. CDR3 bases: TGTGCCACCAAGGGGTCCACCGGGGAGCTGTTTTTT. Amino acid sequence: CATKGSTGELFF.

The J gene is TRBJ1-1, the V gene TRBV27; the D gene is possibly TRBD1 (5 bases). This CDR3 contains 15 residues. V lost 4 bases and J 1 base, leaving 13 bases between the germline ends. Germline V gene data show CDR1 as MNHEY and CDR2 as SMNVEV (reference sequence). CDR3 DNA sequence: TGTGCCAGCAGTTGGGGGGGACTGGCGAACACTGAAGCTTTCTTT. Protein sequence: CASSWGGLANTEAFF.

This clonotype has a single count. V gene TRBV4-2 combines with J gene TRBJ2-1; D unresolved. The CDR3 runs to 12 residues. Germline-derived CDR1 and CDR2 are LGHNA and YNFKEQ. Trimming took 4 bases from V and 9 from J, leaving 10 bases between them. The CDR3 DNA sequence: TGTGCCAGCAGCCCCCTTTCGGGTGAGCAGTTCTTC. Protein: CASSPLSGEQFF.

This sequence joins TRBV5-1 and TRBJ2-6, with 9 bases fitting TRBD1. Germline V lookup: CDR1 SGHRS, CDR2 YFSETQ. The CDR3 covers 17 residues. V lost 3 bases, J lost 1 base, and 5 bases stayed unmatched. CDR3 coding DNA: TGCGCCAGCAGCTGGGAGGGACAGGGTTCTGGGGCCAACGTCCTGACTTTC. Its protein product is CASSWEGQGSGANVLTF.